These 23 T cell receptor beta chains were all obtained from the same sample, sequenced in a study of blood T cell repertoires in COVID-19. Profiling relied on immunoSEQ multiplex PCR, and the TCRdb table lists in-frame clones only, not all of them. Of some 270,000 clones in the sample, around 81% are singletons; the top ten hold 15% to 18%. Sequenced input: peripheral blood. These receptors all come from a person aged 70 to 85 with COVID-19, enrolled during active disease.

The gene calls are TRBV6-1 and TRBJ1-4; 10 nucleotides align to TRBD1. There are 16 residues in the CDR3. Per the germline V gene, CDR1 is MNHNS and CDR2 is SASEGT. V lost 1 base, J lost 4 bases, and 3 bases stayed unmatched. In DNA form, the CDR3 reads TGTGCCAGCAGTGAAGGTTGGGACAGGGGTAATGAAAAACTGTTTTTT. Amino acid sequence: CASSEGWDRGNEKLFF.

V usage is TRBV19 and J usage is TRBJ2-3; D possibly corresponds to TRBD2 (5 bases). The ends were cut back, 9 bases at V and 4 bases at J, with 17 bases in the middle. Germline loops: CDR1 LNHDA, CDR2 SQIVND (reference sequence). The CDR3 is 14 amino acids. CDR3 protein: CASSSSPLADTQYF. CDR3 bases: TGTGCCAGCTCTTCTAGCCCCCTCGCAGATACGCAGTATTTT.

A word on this clone: This sample includes further DNA sequences coding for the same CDR3. This chain uses TRBV7-2 with TRBJ2-5, with TRBD2 matching over 12 bases. Germline V gives CDR1 SGHTA, CDR2 FQGNSA. The CDR3 extends over 15 amino acids. Trimming at V came to 2 bases and at J to 4 bases, leaving 2 bases not matched to a gene. For the CDR3, the DNA is TGTGCCAGCAGCTTACTAGCGGGGGGGCCAGAGACCCAGTACTTC. It specifies CASSLLAGGPETQYF.

The rearrangement joins TRBV3-1 (or the pseudogene TRBV3-2) to TRBJ2-7; D remains unclear. The CDR3 contains 14 residues. Germline V gene lookup returns CDR1 LGHDT and CDR2 YNNKEL (reference sequence). V was trimmed by 1 base and J by 1 base, leaving 8 bases between them. The CDR3 is CASSQGLWSYEQYF. DNA for the CDR3: TGTGCCAGCAGCCAAGGACTCTGGTCCTACGAGCAGTACTTC.

The rearrangement joins TRBV10-3 to TRBJ2-3; 9 bases map to TRBD2. CDR1 and CDR2 from the germline V gene are ENHRY and SYGVKD. The CDR3 length is 17 residues. V was clipped by 4 bases and J by 8 bases; unmatched bases: 16. The CDR3 protein is CAISAGLALAGNSTQYF. The CDR3 DNA reads TGTGCCATCAGTGCGGGTTTGGCCCTAGCGGGAAATAGTACGCAGTATTTT.

V usage is TRBV5-1 and J usage is TRBJ2-2, with D perhaps TRBD2 (5 bases). The V gene's germline CDR1 is SGHRS and CDR2 YFSETQ. V gave up 0 bases and J gave up 5 bases, with 11 bases separating them. The CDR3 loop spans 15 amino acids. The CDR3 region is CASSLGLGGTGELFF. The CDR3 DNA reads TGCGCCAGCAGCTTGGGTCTAGGAGGTACCGGGGAGCTGTTTTTT. Using reference TRBV5-1 and TRBJ2-2 for the parts outside the CDR3, the full variable domain is KAGVTQTPRYLIKTRGQQVTLSCSPISGHRSVSWYQQTPGQGLQFLFEYFSETQRNKGNFPGRFSGRQFSNSRSEMNVSTLELGDSALYLCASSLGLGGTGELFFGEGSRLTVL.

The rearrangement links TRBV28 to TRBJ2-7, with 7 bases lining up with TRBD1. In germline, CDR1 is MDHEN, CDR2 SYDVKM. This CDR3 region has 14 residues. J gave up 5 bases and V 6 bases, and 10 bases lay outside the gene matches. The CDR3 sequence is CASSDTTGRDEQYF. DNA of the CDR3: TGTGCCAGCAGCGACACGACAGGGCGCGACGAGCAGTACTTC.

The V and J genes are TRBV6-5 and TRBJ2-1, with D unclear. Germline CDR1 reads MNHEY; CDR2 reads SVGAGI. Trimming cost V 7 bases and J 9 bases, with 10 bases left between them. The CDR3 contains 11 residues. DNA for the CDR3: TGTGCCAGCACCTTCTCCAGTGAGCAGTTCTTC. This codes for CASTFSSEQFF.

This chain links TRBV5-6 with TRBJ1-1, with 8 bases aligning to TRBD1. Germline V lookup: CDR1 SGHDT, CDR2 YYEEEE. The CDR3 is 15 residues long. V trimming: 4 bases; J trimming: 5 bases; junction bases outside the gene matches: 10. The CDR3 DNA sequence: TGTGCCAGCAGCATACTAACAGGGGGGAGAACTGAAGCTTTCTTT. Protein product: CASSILTGGRTEAFF.

The chain uses TRBV19 and TRBJ2-3; D perhaps matches TRBD2 (6 bases). The germline CDR1 and CDR2 sequences are LNHDA and SQIVND (reference sequence). The CDR3 sequence is 14 residues long. The V end was cut by 4 bases, the J end by 1 base, with 9 bases between. The CDR3 protein is CASSTTGGTDTQYF. The CDR3 DNA is TGTGCCAGTAGTACGACGGGAGGCACAGATACGCAGTATTTT.

The V call is TRBV14, the J call TRBJ1-4; a possible D gene is TRBD1 (6 bases). The CDR3 totals 14 residues. The germline V gene has CDR1 SGHDN and CDR2 FVKESK. V lost 4 bases and J 5 bases, leaving 11 bases between the germline ends. Here the CDR3 DNA reads TGTGCCAGCAGCCCGGACAGCCGCAATGAAAAACTGTTTTTT. It yields the protein CASSPDSRNEKLFF.

The DNA for the CDR3 is TGTGCCAGCAGTTACGGGGGCGGAAATCAGCCCCAGCATTTT. This sequence encodes CASSYGGGNQPQHF. J is TRBJ1-5 and V is TRBV6-5; possible D gene TRBD1, 6 bases. The germline V gene has CDR1 MNHEY and CDR2 SVGAGI. Trimming stripped 2 bases from V and 4 bases from J, with 9 bases between. The CDR3 covers 14 residues.

The chain uses TRBV5-1 and TRBJ2-3, with 7 bases aligning to TRBD1. Germline CDR1 SGHRS, CDR2 YFSETQ. This CDR3 has 16 amino acids. V was pared by 4 bases and J by 3 bases, with 11 bases of the junction left unmatched. The CDR3 protein is CASSPQTGWGTDTQYF. DNA for the CDR3: TGCGCCAGCAGCCCGCAGACAGGGTGGGGTACAGATACGCAGTATTTT.

The gene calls are TRBV5-5 and TRBJ2-3; 12 positions match TRBD2. The CDR3 has 15 residues. Losses at the gene ends were 4 bases for V and 6 bases for J; bases not matched to a gene: 6. The germline CDR1 and CDR2 sequences are SGHKS and YYEKEE (reference sequence). The CDR3 coding sequence is TGTGCCAGCAGCCTCCGGACTAGCGGGGCGGATACGCAGTATTTT. Translated, it gives CASSLRTSGADTQYF. The whole variable domain, filled in from reference TRBV5-5 and TRBJ2-3, reads DAGVTQSPTHLIKTRGQQVTLRCSPISGHKSVSWYQQVLGQGPQFIFQYYEKEERGRGNFPDRFSARQFPNYSSELNVNALLLGDSALYLCASSLRTSGADTQYFGPGTRLTVL.

The chain uses TRBV24-1 and TRBJ2-3; the D is unclear. The CDR3 totals 14 residues. CDR1 is KGHDR and CDR2 is SFDVKD in the germline V gene. Trimming shortened V by 5 bases and J by 0 bases, and 8 bases separated the two germline ends. For the CDR3, the DNA is TGTGCCACCAGTGCCAGGCAGAGCACAGATACGCAGTATTTT. Residues: CATSARQSTDTQYF.

The CDR3, as DNA: TGTGCCAGCAGCGTAGGCCTAGCGGTGTCGGACGAGCAGTACTTC. Translation gives CASSVGLAVSDEQYF. The V call is TRBV9, the J call TRBJ2-7; 7 bases fit TRBD2. The CDR3 is 15 residues long. Germline loops: CDR1 SGDLS, CDR2 YYNGEE. The trim removed 0 bases at V and 5 bases at J, leaving 8 bases unmatched.

J is TRBJ2-6 and V is TRBV21-1; TRBD1, the table's D call, lacks a check against the DNA. TRBV21-1 is a listed pseudogene. The CDR3 is 15 residues long. The CDR3 loop is CASNGLGLGSNVLTF. CDR3 bases: TGTGCCAGCAATGGGTTGGGGCTAGGTTCCAACGTCCTGACTTTC.

This clone was seen once. V and J are TRBV3-1 (or the pseudogene TRBV3-2) and TRBJ2-2; unclear D gene. V was shortened by 1 base and J by 3 bases, with 9 bases between the two germline ends. Germline values: CDR1 LGHDT, CDR2 YNNKEL (reference sequence). The CDR3 has 15 residues. The CDR3 nucleotides read TGTGCCAGCAGCCAAGGGAGTCATGACACCGGGGAGCTGTTTTTT. Translating gives CASSQGSHDTGELFF.

This clone is a singleton in its sample. The rearrangement joins TRBV27 to TRBJ1-2, with TRBD1 as a possible D gene (5 bases). V was clipped by 5 bases and J by 0 bases, with 16 bases between them. This CDR3 is built from 16 residues. Germline CDR1 reads MNHEY; CDR2 reads SMNVEV (reference sequence). CDR3 protein: CASSPRQLIANYGYTF. As DNA, the CDR3 is TGTGCCAGCAGTCCCCGACAGTTAATCGCTAACTATGGCTACACCTTC.

V gene TRBV28 combines with J gene TRBJ1-5; 8 bases agree with TRBD1. Trimming at V came to 3 bases and at J to 1 base, leaving 5 bases not matched to a gene. The germline CDR1 and CDR2 sequences are MDHEN and SYDVKM. The CDR3 runs 16 residues. CDR3 nucleotides: TGTGCCAGCAGTTTCTACAGGGGGGCGAGCAATCAGCCCCAGCATTTT. The encoded protein is CASSFYRGASNQPQHF. The full variable domain, with the rest looked up from reference TRBV28 and TRBJ1-5, is DVKVTQSSRYLVKRTGEKVFLECVQDMDHENMFWYRQDPGLGLRLIYFSYDVKMKEKGDIPEGYSVSREKKERFSLILESASTNQTSMYLCASSFYRGASNQPQHFGDGTRLSIL.

J is TRBJ2-7 and V is TRBV28; TRBD2 agrees at 7 bases. Germline assignment: CDR1 MDHEN and CDR2 SYDVKM. V lost 10 bases and J lost 6; bases outside the gene matches: 9. The CDR3 sequence is 12 residues long. The CDR3 sequence is CAITGEGREQYF. The CDR3 nucleotides read TGTGCCATCACTGGGGAGGGTCGCGAGCAGTACTTC.

The chain recombines TRBV4-3 with TRBJ2-3; D is ambiguous. This CDR3 has 17 amino acids. V was trimmed by 2 bases and J by 1 base, leaving 16 bases between them. CDR1 LGHNA and CDR2 YSLEER come from the germline V gene. CDR3 loop: CASSQNSRLQGTDTQYF. The CDR3, as DNA: TGCGCCAGCAGCCAAAATTCCAGGTTGCAGGGCACAGATACGCAGTATTTT.

This clone was detected only a few times. V usage is TRBV27 and J usage is TRBJ2-7; tentative D call: TRBD2 (6 bases). The CDR3 is 16 amino acids. The germline V and J ends were trimmed by 5 bases and 1 base, with 18 bases remaining between them. In germline, CDR1 is MNHEY, CDR2 SMNVEV (reference sequence). The CDR3 nucleotides are TGTGCCAGCAGTCCTTGGCGGGGTGTGCGTTCCTACGAGCAGTACTTC. Translated: CASSPWRGVRSYEQYF.